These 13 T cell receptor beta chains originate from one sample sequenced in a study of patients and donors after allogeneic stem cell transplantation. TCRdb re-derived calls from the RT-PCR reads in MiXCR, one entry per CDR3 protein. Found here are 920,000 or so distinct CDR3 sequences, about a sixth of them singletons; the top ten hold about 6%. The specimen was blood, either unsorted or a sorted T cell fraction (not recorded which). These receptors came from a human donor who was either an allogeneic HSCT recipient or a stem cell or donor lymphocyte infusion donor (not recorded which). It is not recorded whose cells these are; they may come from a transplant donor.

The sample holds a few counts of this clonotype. The CDR3 bases are TGTGCCAGCAGTTTATGGAGTCAGCCCCAGCATTTT. Translating gives CASSLWSQPQHF. The gene calls are TRBV28 and TRBJ1-5; D unclear. Per germline, CDR1 MDHEN and CDR2 SYDVKM. The CDR3 extends over 12 amino acids. The V and J ends lost 0 bases and 6 bases respectively, with 3 bases between them. Full variable domain (rest looked up from reference TRBV28 and TRBJ1-5): DVKVTQSSRYLVKRTGEKVFLECVQDMDHENMFWYRQDPGLGLRLIYFSYDVKMKEKGDIPEGYSVSREKKERFSLILESASTNQTSMYLCASSLWSQPQHFGDGTRLSIL.

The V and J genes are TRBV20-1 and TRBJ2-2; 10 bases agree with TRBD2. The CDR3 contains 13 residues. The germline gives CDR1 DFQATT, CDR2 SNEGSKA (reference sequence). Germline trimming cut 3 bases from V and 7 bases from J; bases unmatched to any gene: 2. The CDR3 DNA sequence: TGCAGTGCTAGGATAGCGGGAGGCGGGGAGCTGTTTTTT. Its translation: CSARIAGGGELFF.

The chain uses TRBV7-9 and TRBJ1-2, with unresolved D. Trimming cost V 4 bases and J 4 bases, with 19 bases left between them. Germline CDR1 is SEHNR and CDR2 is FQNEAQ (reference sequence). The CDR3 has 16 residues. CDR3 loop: CASSSNAVGQPYGYTF. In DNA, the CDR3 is TGTGCCAGCAGCTCCAACGCAGTAGGGCAGCCCTATGGCTACACCTTC.

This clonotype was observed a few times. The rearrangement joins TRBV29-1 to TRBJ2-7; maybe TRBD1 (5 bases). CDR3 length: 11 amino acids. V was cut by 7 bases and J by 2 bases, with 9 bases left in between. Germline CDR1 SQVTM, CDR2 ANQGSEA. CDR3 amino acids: CSGQGTYEQYF. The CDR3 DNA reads TGCAGCGGGCAGGGTACCTACGAGCAGTACTTC.

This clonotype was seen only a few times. The CDR3 spells CASSLDRRYTF. CDR3 nucleotide sequence: TGTGCCAGCAGCTTAGACAGGCGCTACACCTTC. V is TRBV7-9 and J is TRBJ1-2, with D possibly being TRBD1 (5 bases). This CDR3 contains 11 residues. Trimming left V 1 base short and J 9 bases short, with 6 bases between. Germline CDR1 SEHNR, CDR2 FQNEAQ (reference sequence).

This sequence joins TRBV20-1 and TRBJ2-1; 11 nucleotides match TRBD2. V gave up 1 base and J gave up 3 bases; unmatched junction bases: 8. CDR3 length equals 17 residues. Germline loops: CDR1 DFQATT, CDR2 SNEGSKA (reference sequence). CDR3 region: CSARGLVAGGIYNEQFF. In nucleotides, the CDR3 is TGCAGTGCTAGAGGCTTGGTAGCGGGAGGGATCTACAATGAGCAGTTCTTC.

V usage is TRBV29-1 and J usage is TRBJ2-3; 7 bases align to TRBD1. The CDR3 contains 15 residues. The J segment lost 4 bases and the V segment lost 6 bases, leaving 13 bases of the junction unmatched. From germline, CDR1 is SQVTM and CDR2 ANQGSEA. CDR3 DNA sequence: TGCAGCGTCACGACAGGGACAATACAGGCAGATACGCAGTATTTT. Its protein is CSVTTGTIQADTQYF.

CDR3 coding DNA: TGTGCCAGCAGCAGAATCCGGGAGTCCGGGGAGCTGTTTTTT. It encodes CASSRIRESGELFF. This chain uses TRBV11-3 with TRBJ2-2; perhaps TRBD2 as D (6 bases). The V end was cut by 5 bases, the J end by 6 bases, with 13 bases between. The CDR3 has 14 residues. CDR1 and CDR2 (germline): SGHNT, YENEEA.

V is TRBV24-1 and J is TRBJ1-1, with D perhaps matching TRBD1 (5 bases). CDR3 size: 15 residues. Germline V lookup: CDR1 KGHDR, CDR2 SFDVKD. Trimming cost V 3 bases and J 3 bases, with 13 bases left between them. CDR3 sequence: CATSDSGGRDTEAFF. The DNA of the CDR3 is TGTGCCACCAGTGATAGCGGGGGAAGAGACACTGAAGCTTTCTTT.

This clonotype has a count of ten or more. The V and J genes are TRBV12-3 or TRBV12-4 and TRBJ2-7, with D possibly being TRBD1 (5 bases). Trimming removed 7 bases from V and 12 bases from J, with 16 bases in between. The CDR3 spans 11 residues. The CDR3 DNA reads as TGTGCCAGCACTCAGAAGGGGCTTGTGTACTTC. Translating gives CASTQKGLVYF.

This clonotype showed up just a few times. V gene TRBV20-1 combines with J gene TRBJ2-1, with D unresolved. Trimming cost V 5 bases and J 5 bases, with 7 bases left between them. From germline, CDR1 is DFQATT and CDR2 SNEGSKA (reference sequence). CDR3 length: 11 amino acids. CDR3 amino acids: CSAVQNNEQFF. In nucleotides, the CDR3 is TGCAGTGCTGTCCAGAACAATGAGCAGTTCTTC.

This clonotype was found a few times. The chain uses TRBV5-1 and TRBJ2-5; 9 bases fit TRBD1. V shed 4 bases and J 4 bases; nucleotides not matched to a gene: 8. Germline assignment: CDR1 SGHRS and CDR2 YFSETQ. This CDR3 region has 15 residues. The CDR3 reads CASSNTGGVGETQYF. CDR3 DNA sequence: TGCGCCAGCAGCAACACAGGGGGCGTGGGAGAGACCCAGTACTTC.

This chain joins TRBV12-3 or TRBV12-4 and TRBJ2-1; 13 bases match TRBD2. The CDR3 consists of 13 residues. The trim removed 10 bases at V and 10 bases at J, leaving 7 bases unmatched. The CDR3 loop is CAITSGRAGEQFF. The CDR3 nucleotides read TGTGCCATTACTAGCGGGAGGGCCGGCGAGCAGTTCTTC.